Below are 29 T cell receptor beta chains sequenced from a single sample in a study of early T cells in non-severe SARS-CoV-2 infection. TCRdb ran MiXCR on the 5' RACE reads and lists one entry per CDR3 protein. The sample lists around 84,000 distinct CDR3 sequences, over 13% seen once, with roughly 7.2% in the top ten. Material for sequencing was whole blood. These TCRs come from an adult who was a healthcare worker with PCR-confirmed SARS-CoV-2 infection or an uninfected control (not recorded which).

This clonotype has a handful of counts. V is TRBV6-4 and J is TRBJ1-1, with unresolved D. The CDR3 consists of 15 residues. Germline assignment: CDR1 MRHNA and CDR2 SNTAGT. The V end was cut by 2 bases, the J end by 7 bases, with 17 bases between. The CDR3, as DNA: TGTGCCAGCAGTGACGGCTCTCCTGGCAGGAGTGAAGCTTTCTTT. Amino acid sequence: CASSDGSPGRSEAFF.

This clonotype was seen at least ten times. The chain links TRBV7-8 to TRBJ2-7; 8 bases are a match to TRBD1. Germline CDR1 is SGHVS and CDR2 is FQNEAQ. The CDR3 covers 16 residues. V shed 4 bases, J shed 2 bases, and the junction held 10 bases outside the gene matches. CDR3 nucleotide sequence: TGTGCCAGCAGCTCCCCCAGGGGGCGGCCAGCCTACGAGCAGTACTTC. The encoded protein is CASSSPRGRPAYEQYF.

This clonotype occurred a few times. One junction end does not reproduce the germline sequence, and a read error may be involved. V is TRBV19 and J is TRBJ2-7, with D possibly matching TRBD1 (5 bases). CDR1 and CDR2 from the germline V gene are LNHDA and SQIVND (reference sequence). The CDR3 totals 11 residues. The CDR3 nucleotides are TGTGCCAGTAGTGACAACAGGAAAGTGGGCTTC. Residues: CASSDNRKVGF.

In this sample, this clonotype turned up many times. V usage is TRBV30 and J usage is TRBJ2-2, with 11 bases aligning to TRBD2. The germline V gene has CDR1 GTSNPN and CDR2 SVGIG (reference sequence). The junction had 11 bases not matched to a gene; V was cut back by 5 bases and J by 3 bases. The CDR3 runs 17 residues. The CDR3 is CAWGGGLAGGYTGELFF. In DNA, the CDR3 is TGTGCCTGGGGCGGAGGGCTAGCGGGAGGATACACCGGGGAGCTGTTTTTT.

In its sample, this clonotype was seen a few times. This chain uses TRBV27 with TRBJ2-1; D is possibly TRBD2 (5 bases). Germline assignment: CDR1 MNHEY and CDR2 SMNVEV (reference sequence). V was pared by 3 bases and J by 4 bases, with 16 bases between. The length of the CDR3 is 16 residues. The CDR3 DNA follows: TGTGCCAGCAGTTTGTATTTGGCGGGCCTATACAATGAGCAGTTCTTC. Amino acids: CASSLYLAGLYNEQFF.

The chain is built from TRBV29-1 and TRBJ1-1, with TRBD1 matching over 9 bases. After removal of 5 bases from V and 11 bases from J, the junction contained 3 bases not matched to a gene. Germline V CDR1 and CDR2: SQVTM, ANQGSEA. The CDR3 is made up of 10 amino acids. The CDR3 loop reads CSVWTGAAFF. The CDR3 coding sequence is TGCAGCGTTTGGACAGGGGCCGCTTTCTTT.

At least ten counts were recorded for this clonotype. The chain carries TRBV5-4 and TRBJ2-1, with 8 positions matching TRBD2. The V gene end was trimmed by 0 bases and the J gene end by 3 bases; junction bases not matched to a gene: 2. CDR3 length: 15 residues. The germline gives CDR1 SGHNT, CDR2 YYREEE (reference sequence). The CDR3 here is CASSLAGTSYNEQFF. CDR3 DNA sequence: TGTGCCAGCAGCTTGGCCGGGACTAGCTACAATGAGCAGTTCTTC.

This clonotype was found once. This chain connects TRBV29-1 to TRBJ2-1, with TRBD1 identical over 7 bases. The CDR3 has 11 residues. Germline CDR1 is SQVTM and CDR2 is ANQGSEA. The ends lost 5 bases at V and 7 bases at J; junction bases unmatched: 2. The CDR3: CSVPRGNEQFF. In nucleotides, the CDR3 is TGCAGCGTTCCCAGGGGGAATGAGCAGTTCTTC.

The chain uses TRBV6-4 and TRBJ2-2, with 14 bases lining up with TRBD2. The germline CDR1 and CDR2 sequences are MRHNA and SNTAGT. Trimming removed 5 bases from V and 5 bases from J; junction bases left unmatched: 4. The CDR3 runs to 16 residues. The CDR3 region has the DNA TGTGCCAGCAGTCCGGGACTAGCGGGAGATACCGGGGAGCTGTTTTTT. This codes for CASSPGLAGDTGELFF.

This clonotype came up many times. The V gene is TRBV20-1, the J gene TRBJ1-1; 10 positions agree with TRBD1. CDR1 DFQATT and CDR2 SNEGSKA come from the germline V gene (reference sequence). CDR3 length: 15 amino acids. Unmatched junction bases numbered 11, after V lost 5 bases and J lost 5 bases. This CDR3 reads CSARDRGRPETEAFF. The CDR3 bases are TGCAGTGCTCGCGACAGGGGGCGACCCGAGACTGAAGCTTTCTTT.

This clonotype was seen a handful of times. The chain couples TRBV27 to TRBJ1-5; perhaps TRBD1 as D (5 bases). The CDR3 contains 14 residues. Deletions cut 6 bases from V and 3 bases from J, with 12 bases between. Germline CDR1 MNHEY, CDR2 SMNVEV (reference sequence). DNA of the CDR3: TGTGCCAGCAGGGATGGACATTACAATCAGCCCCAGCATTTT. Protein sequence: CASRDGHYNQPQHF.

The V call is TRBV4-1, the J call TRBJ2-1, with 9 bases aligning to TRBD1. The CDR3 spans 15 residues. Germline-derived CDR1 and CDR2 are MGHRA and YSYEKL. J was trimmed by 9 bases and V by 3 bases; bases with no gene match: 9. CDR3 sequence reads: CASSHTTGGWSEQFF. The CDR3 DNA reads as TGCGCCAGCAGCCACACCACAGGGGGCTGGAGTGAGCAGTTCTTC.

This clonotype was counted only a few times. V gene TRBV7-9 combines with J gene TRBJ2-7; D not certain. With 5 bases removed from V and 3 bases from J, the gap between germline ends came to 8 bases. The germline V gene has CDR1 SEHNR and CDR2 FQNEAQ (reference sequence). The CDR3 has 12 residues. The CDR3 loop is CASSVSSYEQYF. For the CDR3, the DNA is TGTGCCAGCAGCGTATCCAGCTACGAGCAGTACTTC.

This clonotype was found a few times. J is TRBJ2-3 and V is TRBV5-1, with 10 positions matching TRBD2. From germline, CDR1 is SGHRS and CDR2 YFSETQ. CDR3 size: 13 residues. J lost 6 bases, V lost 7 bases, and 5 bases had no gene match. The CDR3 reads CASCLAGADTQYF. The CDR3 DNA follows: TGCGCCAGCTGTCTAGCGGGAGCGGATACGCAGTATTTT.

This clonotype was seen a few times. The chain has TRBV20-1 and TRBJ2-4; 9 bases match TRBD1. CDR3 length: 16 residues. Germline loops: CDR1 DFQATT, CDR2 SNEGSKA (reference sequence). The J segment lost 0 bases and the V segment lost 3 bases, leaving 6 bases of the junction unmatched. The CDR3 spells CSASRRDRVAKNIQYF. For the CDR3, the DNA is TGCAGTGCTAGTAGGAGGGACAGGGTAGCCAAAAACATTCAGTACTTC.

The chain recombines TRBV3-1 with TRBJ2-7; a weak D match, TRBD2 (6 bases). CDR3 length: 17 amino acids. Trimming stripped 0 bases from V and 0 bases from J, with 15 bases between. Germline loops: CDR1 LGHDT, CDR2 YNNKEL (reference sequence). This CDR3 reads CASSQDRRGIVSYEQYF. In DNA, the CDR3 is TGTGCCAGCAGCCAAGATCGGCGGGGAATAGTCTCCTACGAGCAGTACTTC.

In this sample, this clonotype turned up a few times. The CDR3 loop is CASRGLYEQYF. The CDR3 coding sequence is TGCGCCAGCAGGGGCCTCTACGAGCAGTACTTC. V gene TRBV5-1 combines with J gene TRBJ2-7; D not certain. Germline CDR1 is SGHRS and CDR2 is YFSETQ. The CDR3 consists of 11 residues. Trimming stripped 5 bases from V and 3 bases from J, with 6 bases between.

This clonotype has more than one count but fewer than ten. J is TRBJ1-2 and V is TRBV7-8; 7 bases agree with TRBD1. This CDR3 is built from 16 residues. Germline V gene data show CDR1 as SGHVS and CDR2 as FQNEAQ. The V and J ends lost 0 bases and 5 bases, in that order; junction bases with no gene match: 9. Here the CDR3 DNA reads TGTGCCAGCAGCTTAGCGATGAGGAGGACAGGTTATGGCTACACCTTC. Protein: CASSLAMRRTGYGYTF.

The V call is TRBV20-1, the J call TRBJ2-7; 9 nucleotides agree with TRBD2. Germline V gene data show CDR1 as DFQATT and CDR2 as SNEGSKA (reference sequence). V trimming: 3 bases; J trimming: 3 bases; junction bases outside the gene matches: 6. There are 14 residues in the CDR3. CDR3 amino acids: CSARGREGYYEQYF. The CDR3 DNA follows: TGCAGTGCTAGGGGGCGGGAGGGTTACTACGAGCAGTACTTC.

The chain has TRBV28 and TRBJ2-4, with TRBD1 matching over 8 bases. The CDR3 sequence is 16 residues long. The V gene end was trimmed by 1 base and the J gene end by 3 bases; junction bases not matched to a gene: 5. Germline V gene lookup returns CDR1 MDHEN and CDR2 SYDVKM. CDR3 nucleotide sequence: TGTGCCAGCAGTTTATTCGGGACAGGCGACAAAAACATTCAGTACTTC. Translating gives CASSLFGTGDKNIQYF. The full variable domain, its missing parts supplied by reference TRBV28 and TRBJ2-4, is DVKVTQSSRYLVKRTGEKVFLECVQDMDHENMFWYRQDPGLGLRLIYFSYDVKMKEKGDIPEGYSVSREKKERFSLILESASTNQTSMYLCASSLFGTGDKNIQYFGAGTRLSVL.

The chain is built from TRBV7-9 and TRBJ2-7; D uncertain. The germline V gene has CDR1 SEHNR and CDR2 FQNEAQ (reference sequence). The V end was cut by 0 bases, the J end by 6 bases, with 9 bases between. The CDR3 is made up of 13 amino acids. The CDR3 loop is CASSLAPSVEQYF. CDR3 bases: TGTGCCAGCAGCTTAGCTCCCTCGGTCGAGCAGTACTTC.

This clonotype has a handful of counts. This rearrangement joins TRBV5-1 to TRBJ2-3, with D unclear. V gave up 2 bases and J gave up 0 bases, with 7 bases separating them. Germline values: CDR1 SGHRS, CDR2 YFSETQ. The CDR3 runs 14 residues. The CDR3 DNA is TGCGCCAGCAGCTTAAGAACTAGCACAGATACGCAGTATTTT. Its protein is CASSLRTSTDTQYF.

This clonotype was seen at least ten times. This rearrangement joins TRBV24-1 to TRBJ1-6; the match to TRBD1 covers 7 bases. There are 15 residues in the CDR3. V gave up 4 bases and J gave up 6 bases; unmatched junction bases: 5. Looked up from germline, CDR1 is KGHDR and CDR2 is SFDVKD. CDR3 protein: CATSDSGQPNSPLHF. CDR3 DNA: TGTGCCACCAGTGACTCGGGACAGCCTAATTCACCCCTCCACTTT.

This clonotype was counted a few times. This rearrangement joins TRBV11-1 to TRBJ1-2; 7 positions match TRBD1. The length of the CDR3 is 14 residues. Germline CDR1 reads SGHAT; CDR2 reads FQDESV (reference sequence). The V segment lost 6 bases and the J segment 1 base; nucleotides outside the gene matches: 5. The CDR3 sequence is CASSSGTVNYGYTF. CDR3 DNA sequence: TGTGCCAGCAGTTCCGGGACAGTTAACTATGGCTACACCTTC.

Points on this clonotype: At one end, the junction sequence differs from germline, possibly due to a read error. The rearrangement uses TRBV7-2 and TRBJ1-3; D is unresolved. Looked up from germline, CDR1 is SGHTA and CDR2 is FQGNSA. The CDR3 is made up of 14 amino acids. CDR3 in amino acids: CASSPSISENTIYF. The DNA of the CDR3 is TGTGCCAGCAGCCCCTCGATCTCTGAAAACACCATATATTTT.

This clonotype was counted ten times or more. The chain employs TRBV19 and TRBJ2-6; D might be TRBD1 (6 bases). Germline CDR1 is LNHDA and CDR2 is SQIVND (reference sequence). V gave up 3 bases and J gave up 0 bases, with 15 bases separating them. CDR3 size: 18 residues. CDR3 DNA: TGTGCCAGTAGTATTACGGACAGCGTCCCCTCTGGGGCCAACGTCCTGACTTTC. Residues: CASSITDSVPSGANVLTF.

The J gene is TRBJ2-5, the V gene TRBV24-1; 8 bases fit TRBD1. CDR3 length: 13 residues. CDR1 is KGHDR and CDR2 is SFDVKD in the germline V gene. V shed 3 bases and J 6 bases; nucleotides not matched to a gene: 2. CDR3 bases: TGTGCCACCAGTGATCCCAGGGGGCAGACCCAGTACTTC. Protein: CATSDPRGQTQYF.

The V gene is TRBV6-6, the J gene TRBJ2-5, with a possible D match to TRBD2 (5 bases). Trimming removed 6 bases at V and 4 bases at J, with 12 bases between. The CDR3 totals 13 residues. Germline loops: CDR1 MNHNY, CDR2 SVGAGI (reference sequence). The CDR3 is CASRIGEIETQYF. The CDR3 region has the DNA TGTGCCAGCAGAATCGGGGAAATAGAGACCCAGTACTTC.

This clonotype appeared a few times. The chain employs TRBV12-5 and TRBJ2-7, with 9 bases fitting TRBD1. In germline, CDR1 is LGHNT, CDR2 FRNRAP. This CDR3 spans 18 amino acids. Trimming removed 0 bases from V and 2 bases from J; junction bases left unmatched: 11. DNA for the CDR3: TGTGCTAGTGGTTTGGTACCCTTGGGACAGGGTCCCGCCTACGAGCAGTACTTC. This translates into CASGLVPLGQGPAYEQYF.